The rows below give T cell receptor beta chains drawn from one sample of a study of CD8 T cells in Susac syndrome. TCRdb redid the calling of the immunoSEQ multiplex PCR reads with MiXCR, one entry per CDR3 protein. The sample has fewer than 200,000 distinct CDR3 sequences, about 95% seen once; the top ten hold less than 0.2%. Sequencing input: CD8+ T cells from PBMCs. These receptors were obtained from a human donor with multiple sclerosis. CDR3s include the opening cysteine and the closing phenylalanine or tryptophan. Each record gives: D gene, J gene, V gene, CDR3 DNA, CDR3 protein. A D gene is named only where the DNA matches it firmly.

. TRBJ2-5 TRBV28 TGTGCCAGCACCCGGAGGGCGTGGCAAGAGACCCAGTACTTC CASTRRAWQETQYF
. TRBJ1-1 TRBV13 TGTGCCAGCAGCGGGGGGCCTGGCACTGAAGCTTTCTTT CASSGGPGTEAFF
TRBD1 TRBJ1-1 TRBV7-8 TGTGCCAGCAGCTTAGGTGTGACAGGGAGGAACACTGAAGCTTTCTTT CASSLGVTGRNTEAFF
TRBD2 TRBJ2-1 TRBV27 TGTGCCACCAGGGGACTAGCGGGAGTTGAGCAGTTCTTC CATRGLAGVEQFF
. TRBJ2-7 TRBV20-1 TGCAGTGCTGGGGCGGACAGAGCCTACGAGCAGTACTTC CSAGADRAYEQYF
. TRBJ2-3 TRBV9 TGTGCCAGCAGCCCCTTTCAGGGGAAATTAGATACGCAGTATTTT CASSPFQGKLDTQYF
TRBD1 TRBJ2-1 TRBV12-3/TRBV12-4 TGTGCCAGCACCATAGGACAGGGCGATGAGCAGTTCTTC CASTIGQGDEQFF
. TRBJ2-1 TRBV7-9 TGTGCCAGCAACTCACCACTGGGCAGTCGGAATGAGCAGTTCTTC CASNSPLGSRNEQFF
. TRBJ2-1 TRBV20-1 TGCAGTGCCAAGGGGCGGCGCGACAATGAGCAGTTCTTC CSAKGRRDNEQFF
. TRBJ2-1 TRBV2 TGTGCCAGCAGTGTCCCTCCTGAGCAGTTCTTC CASSVPPEQFF
TRBD2 TRBJ2-1 TRBV4-2 TGTGCCAGCAGCCAAATACGATCTGGACTAGCGGGAGGTCCAAGCTCCTACAATGAGCAGTTCTTC CASSQIRSGLAGGPSSYNEQFF